This TCR beta chain was documented in a study of early T cells in non-severe SARS-CoV-2 infection. Attachment of unique molecular identifiers to individual cDNA molecules was performed. One entry per CDR3 protein results from TCRdb running MiXCR on the 5' RACE reads. The data contain about 67,000 distinct CDR3 sequences, around 10% of them singletons. This clonotype has a count of ten or more. Deletions cut 0 bases from V and 10 bases from J, with 18 bases between. CDR3 length equals 14 residues. Germline-derived CDR1 and CDR2 are GTSNPN and SVGIG (reference sequence). The J gene is TRBJ1-1, the V gene TRBV30, with D perhaps matching TRBD1 (6 bases). The source is an adult who was a healthcare worker with PCR-confirmed SARS-CoV-2 infection or an uninfected control (not recorded which). Sequencing used whole blood. As DNA, the CDR3 is TGTGCCTGGAGTGTAGGGGGGGGTAACATTCGAGCTTTCTTT. Residues: CAWSVGGGNIRAFF.